Presented here are 15 T cell receptor beta chains from one specimen sequenced in a study of response to subunit inactivated influenza vaccine. TCRdb re-called the RT-PCR reads through MiXCR, storing one row per CDR3 protein. The sample lists hundreds of thousands of distinct CDR3 sequences; approximately 15% were seen once. Sequences were derived from PBMCs from blood, sampled around 14 days before vaccination. The receptors originated from a man aged 45-65 years who received an inactivated influenza vaccine.

This clonotype was recorded a few times. This chain links TRBV7-2 with TRBJ2-3; D not certain. CDR1 and CDR2 from the germline V gene are SGHTA and FQGNSA. This CDR3 comprises 15 residues. V shed 7 bases and J shed 0 bases, with 14 bases lying between them. CDR3 sequence (DNA): TGTGCCAGCACCGAAAGCCGCCCTAGCACAGATACGCAGTATTTT. This codes for CASTESRPSTDTQYF.

V and J are TRBV6-5 and TRBJ1-2; D is unclear. Germline CDR1 reads MNHEY; CDR2 reads SVGAGI. Trimming took off 2 bases at V and 5 bases at J, with 9 bases between the two ends. The CDR3 extends over 13 amino acids. The CDR3 loop is CASSYNFGYGYTF. The CDR3, as DNA: TGTGCCAGCAGTTACAACTTCGGGTATGGCTACACCTTC.

This clonotype was found many times. This chain uses TRBV28 with TRBJ2-4; D possibly corresponds to TRBD1 (7 bases). V shed 4 bases and J shed 6 bases, with 25 bases lying between them. The germline V gene encodes CDR1 MDHEN and CDR2 SYDVKM. The CDR3 has 18 amino acids. The CDR3 DNA follows: TGTGCCAGCAGTTCCCGGGGGACAGCTTCTCCGGCCCCAAACATTCAGTACTTC. Translating it yields CASSSRGTASPAPNIQYF. Filled out from reference TRBV28 and TRBJ2-4, the complete variable domain reads DVKVTQSSRYLVKRTGEKVFLECVQDMDHENMFWYRQDPGLGLRLIYFSYDVKMKEKGDIPEGYSVSREKKERFSLILESASTNQTSMYLCASSSRGTASPAPNIQYFGAGTRLSVL.

On this clonotype: The junction departs from germline at one end; a sequencing error may be responsible. This chain connects TRBV4-1 to TRBJ2-2; 9 bases align to TRBD1. Germline CDR1 and CDR2: MGHRA and YSYEKL. The CDR3 is made up of 17 amino acids. The CDR3 bases are TGCGCCAGCAGCCGATCTCCGGGACAGGGCAACACCGGGGAGCTGGTTTTT. Its protein product is CASSRSPGQGNTGELVF.

The genes are TRBV14 and TRBJ1-1; D might be TRBD1 (5 bases). Trimming took 1 base from V and 4 from J, leaving 13 bases between them. Germline assignment: CDR1 SGHDN and CDR2 FVKESK. The CDR3 loop spans 15 amino acids. CDR3 in DNA: TGTGCCAGCAGCCAAGGAAGAGTCGGGGGCACTGAAGCTTTCTTT. Translating gives CASSQGRVGGTEAFF.

This clonotype was detected only a few times. The chain joins TRBV7-9 to TRBJ2-3, with TRBD1 matching over 9 bases. The CDR3 loop spans 17 amino acids. CDR1 is SEHNR and CDR2 is FQNEAQ in the germline V gene (reference sequence). The V and J ends lost 3 bases and 6 bases, in that order; junction bases with no gene match: 13. DNA of the CDR3: TGTGCCAGCAGCTTGGGGCCGGACAGGGGTTGGACGGATACGCAGTATTTT. Translating gives CASSLGPDRGWTDTQYF.

This clonotype was detected only once. V is TRBV7-3 and J is TRBJ2-2, with TRBD2 matching 16 bases. Unmatched junction bases numbered 8, after V lost 3 bases and J lost 4 bases. The germline V gene has CDR1 SGHTA and CDR2 FQGTGA. CDR3 size: 19 residues. The CDR3 reads CASSFPGLAGGPGTGELFF. In DNA, the CDR3 is TGTGCCAGCAGCTTCCCGGGACTAGCGGGAGGGCCGGGCACCGGGGAGCTGTTTTTT.

This clonotype was seen at least ten times. The J gene is TRBJ2-4, the V gene TRBV28; TRBD1 might be the D (6 bases). Germline CDR1 MDHEN, CDR2 SYDVKM. Trimming took 11 bases from V and 4 from J, leaving 15 bases between them. The CDR3 has 13 residues. CDR3 DNA sequence: TGTGCCGCCCGTTCGGACAGAAAAAACATTCAGTACTTC. Its translation is CAARSDRKNIQYF.

The chain couples TRBV20-1 to TRBJ2-2; D possibly uses TRBD1 or TRBD2 (5 bases each). The V end was cut by 4 bases, the J end by 5 bases, with 17 bases between. Germline CDR1 DFQATT, CDR2 SNEGSKA (reference sequence). This CDR3 contains 15 residues. The CDR3 nucleotides are TGCAGTGCTACCAATGGGGGTCGGGATACCGGGGAGCTGTTTTTT. This encodes CSATNGGRDTGELFF.

This clonotype was detected only a few times. The chain couples TRBV5-1 to TRBJ2-1; 9 nucleotides match TRBD2. Trimming cost V 0 bases and J 7 bases; bases outside gene matches: 8. CDR1 is SGHRS and CDR2 is YFSETQ in the germline V gene. The CDR3 loop spans 16 amino acids. The CDR3 loop is CASSLELSGSWNEQFF. The CDR3 DNA reads TGCGCCAGCAGCTTGGAACTTAGCGGGAGTTGGAATGAGCAGTTCTTC.

Concerning this clonotype: At one end the junction does not follow the germline gene, possibly because of a read error. This chain uses TRBV7-3 with TRBJ2-1; perhaps TRBD1 as D (6 bases). The V gene's germline CDR1 is SGHTA and CDR2 FQGTGA. The CDR3 totals 15 residues. CDR3 residues: CASSLTGTRNNEQFF. CDR3 sequence (DNA): TGTGCCAGCAGCCTAACCGGGACAAGAAACAATGAGCAGTTCTTC.

This clonotype was seen repeatedly, ten times or more. The V and J genes are TRBV6-1 and TRBJ1-4, with a possible D match to TRBD1 (5 bases). Per germline, CDR1 MNHNS and CDR2 SASEGT. This CDR3 has 14 residues. V dropped 6 bases and J dropped 4 bases, with 12 bases sitting between them. CDR3 loop: CASRGLFLNEKLFF. The CDR3 nucleotides read TGTGCCAGCAGGGGACTTTTCCTTAATGAAAAACTGTTTTTT.

This clonotype was seen repeatedly, ten times or more. This rearrangement joins TRBV5-1 to TRBJ2-1; D remains ambiguous. The V gene's germline CDR1 is SGHRS and CDR2 YFSETQ. V was pared by 0 bases and J by 8 bases, with 6 bases between. This CDR3 is 12 amino acids long. This chain's CDR3 is CASSLVGYEQFF. CDR3 in DNA: TGCGCCAGCAGCTTGGTCGGCTATGAGCAGTTCTTC.

The chain joins TRBV5-1 to TRBJ1-5, with 8 bases matching TRBD1. CDR1 is SGHRS and CDR2 is YFSETQ in the germline V gene. The CDR3 sequence is 16 residues long. J gave up 0 bases and V 2 bases, and 4 bases lay outside the gene matches. CDR3 amino acids: CASSFGTGNSNQPQHF. The CDR3 coding sequence is TGCGCCAGCAGCTTTGGGACAGGCAATAGCAATCAGCCCCAGCATTTT.

The table lists this clonotype with a few counts. This chain connects TRBV6-5 to TRBJ2-2, with a weak D call TRBD1 (6 bases). The CDR3 loop spans 17 amino acids. Germline CDR1 MNHEY, CDR2 SVGAGI. V lost 2 bases, J lost 7 bases, and 20 bases lay in between. The DNA of the CDR3 is TGTGCCAGCAGTTACCTTCGGCCCAGGGGCTTTGGCGGGGAGCTGTTTTTT. This gives the protein CASSYLRPRGFGGELFF.